This T cell receptor beta chain comes out of a study of regulatory T cells in long-lasting Graves disease. Points from the study as a whole: It was in persistent disease that TRBV28, TRBJ1-2 and TRBJ2-5 were favored. Patients with persistent disease shared 2,741 public clonotypes, outpacing the roughly 970 shared by new patients. Less diverse TCR repertoires were seen in persistent Graves' patients than in newly diagnosed ones.

TCR beta libraries were built with iRepertoire HTBI primers and Arm-PCR of CDR3 regions. MiXCR was run by TCRdb on the multiplex PCR reads, yielding one entry per CDR3 protein. The data contain roughly 450,000 distinct CDR3 sequences, roughly 22% of them seen just once; the ten biggest clones take up over 10%. Trimming left V 1 base short and J 5 bases short, with 12 bases between. Germline CDR1 SGHRS, CDR2 YFSETQ. The CDR3 has 15 amino acids. About this clonotype itself: Its antigen is not known.

Described time point: persistent/refractory GD, antithyroid drugs over 5 years with positive TRAb. Preparation of the TCR library used RNA extracted from PBMCs. The patient group derived from an endocrinology department in Xi'an, China. The origin of this receptor is a female donor with Graves disease. The source material was peripheral blood mononuclear cells (PBMCs), sampled when the disease was refractory, from a patient treated with antithyroid drugs. The genes are TRBV5-1 and TRBJ1-4; the D is unclear. CDR3 coding DNA: TGCGCCAGCAGCTTGTCTCCTGGAAAGAATGAAAAACTGTTTTTT. It is translated as CASSLSPGKNEKLFF.